This T cell receptor (beta chain) was observed in a study of T cell changes during pregnancy in multiple sclerosis. Using immunoSEQ multiplex PCR, the repertoire was profiled, and TCRdb retains in-frame clones only, with some absent. The sample includes around 20,000 clones, approximately 87% of them seen just once. V lost 6 bases, J lost 1 base, and 2 bases stayed unmatched. The CDR3 runs 13 residues. Germline-derived CDR1 and CDR2 are MNHEY and SMNVEV (reference sequence). The TCR originated in a female donor with multiple sclerosis, enrolled in a pregnancy study. This chain connects TRBV27 to TRBJ1-1, with 7 bases fitting TRBD1. The specimen comprised CD8+ T cells from peripheral blood mononuclear cells, sampled after pregnancy. Written as DNA, the CDR3 is TGTGCCAGCAGAGGGACAGAGAACACTGAAGCTTTCTTT. This encodes CASRGTENTEAFF.